A selection of T cell receptor beta chains follows, all from one sample in a study of blood T cells in healthy people across ages. Each CDR3 protein gets one entry after TCRdb re-called the 5' RACE reads with MiXCR. The table lists over 550,000 distinct CDR3 sequences, 25% to 30% of them singletons. The sequenced sample was blood. Receptors were obtained from an elderly woman in good health. CDR3s include the opening cysteine and the closing phenylalanine or tryptophan. The D gene is left open where the match is weak. Clone size is not always given. Where it is, it says once, few, many or a class for expanded clones.

TRBJ2-1 | TRBV6-2/TRBV6-3 | TRBD2 | . | TGTGCCAGCAGTTTAGCGGGAGTTAACTACAATGAGCAGTTCTTC | CASSLAGVNYNEQFF
TRBJ2-1 | TRBV24-1 | TRBD2 | . | TGCGCCACCAGTGGACGGACTTGCGGGAGCTACAATGAGCAGTTCTTC | CATSGRTCGSYNEQFF
TRBJ1-1 | TRBV29-1 | . | many | TGCAGCGTTGAAGATCGCGGAGGGGGGGCTTTCTTT | CSVEDRGGGAFF
TRBJ2-3 | TRBV12-3/TRBV12-4 | TRBD2 | many | TGTGCCAGCAGCATGATAGCGGGGGCTAGCACAGATACGCAGTATTTT | CASSMIAGASTDTQYF
TRBJ1-2 | TRBV7-9 | . | . | TGTGCCGGCAGCTCGGGACGCACTAAGGGCTACACCTTC | CAGSSGRTKGYTF
TRBJ2-3 | TRBV7-9 | TRBD1 | many | TGTGCCAGCAGCTTAAACGGGGGACAGGGGACGGGTACGCAGTATTTT | CASSLNGGQGTGTQYF
TRBJ2-7 | TRBV6-4 | TRBD2 | few | TGTGCCAGCAGTCCCTCCGCAGAAACGCGGGAGACCTACGAGCAGTACTTC | CASSPSAETRETYEQYF
TRBJ2-7 | TRBV6-1 | . | many | TGTGCCAGCAGTACCAATCTCCAAGGGATCCGCTCCTACGAGCAGTACTTC | CASSTNLQGIRSYEQYF
TRBJ2-7 | TRBV30 | . | many | TGTGCCTGGAGTGTACGAAACTCCTACGAGCAGTACTTC | CAWSVRNSYEQYF
TRBJ2-3 | TRBV10-3 | TRBD2 | many | TGTGCCATCAGTGAAAATCTAGCGGGGCCCACAGATACGCAGTATTTT | CAISENLAGPTDTQYF
TRBJ2-4 | TRBV7-8 | . | many | TGTGCCAGCAGCTTAGCCGCGCTGGATAGGGCCAAAAACATTCAGTACTTC | CASSLAALDRAKNIQYF
TRBJ1-4 | TRBV30 | . | . | TGTGCCTGGAGTGTACACCCAGGGGCAGGGGAAAAACTGTTTTTT | CAWSVHPGAGEKLFF
TRBJ2-2 | TRBV6-1 | TRBD2 | few | TGTGCCAGCATTGGACTAGCGGGGGGATCGTGGACCGGGGAGCTGTTTTTT | CASIGLAGGSWTGELFF
TRBJ2-5 | TRBV18 | . | once | TGTGCCAGCTCACCACAGCCTTTGAATGGTGAGCAGTACTTC | CASSPQPLNGEQYF
TRBJ2-1 | TRBV5-8 | TRBD1 | many | TGTGCCAGCAGCTTGGTCGGTCGGGCAGGGGGATCCTACAATGAGCAGTTCTTC | CASSLVGRAGGSYNEQFF
TRBJ1-1 | TRBV5-6 | . | many | TGTGCCAGCAGCTTTTCCCACCAGGGGGAAGCTTTCTTT | CASSFSHQGEAFF
TRBJ2-7 | TRBV15 | . | many | TGTGCCACCAGCCTAAGGGACGGAACCTACGAGCAGTACTTC | CATSLRDGTYEQYF
TRBJ1-1 | TRBV20-1 | . | . | TGCAGTGCCAGAAGGGGCTTATCTAACACTGAAGCTTTCTTT | CSARRGLSNTEAFF
TRBJ1-2 | TRBV19 | . | many | TGTGCCAGTAGTATTGAGGCGGTGCATGGCTACACCTTC | CASSIEAVHGYTF
TRBJ2-1 | TRBV5-5 | . | many | TGTGCCAGCAGCTTGGAGGTGCAGGGCGCCCAACCTTCCTACAATGAGCAGTTCTTC | CASSLEVQGAQPSYNEQFF
TRBJ2-5 | TRBV6-5 | . | few | TGTGCCAGCAGGTTTGGGGGGGCCCGGGAGACCCAGTACTTC | CASRFGGARETQYF
TRBJ1-1 | TRBV28 | . | few | TGTGCCAGCAGTTTCTCAGGGGAAACTGAAGCTTTCTTT | CASSFSGETEAFF
TRBJ1-5 | TRBV20-1 | . | few | TGCAGTGCTAGTAGTCAGGGAGGATATAGCAATCAGCCCCAGCATTTT | CSASSQGGYSNQPQHF
TRBJ2-3 | TRBV20-1 | TRBD2 | many | TGCAGTGTCTCGACCCCGGGACTAGACGGGGCAGATACGCAGTATTTT | CSVSTPGLDGADTQYF
TRBJ2-1 | TRBV6-2/TRBV6-3 | TRBD2 | many | TGTGCCAGCAGTTATATTAGCGGGGGGGCCATAAACGGGAATGAGCAGTTCTTC | CASSYISGGAINGNEQFF
TRBJ2-3 | TRBV5-6 | . | many | TGTGCCAGCAGCTTTTCCCAGGGAAGGATAGATACGCAGTATTTT | CASSFSQGRIDTQYF